A selection of T cell receptor beta chains follows, all from one sample in a study of blood T cells in healthy people across ages. MiXCR, run by TCRdb on the 5' RACE reads, gives a single entry per CDR3 protein. The data show around 970,000 distinct CDR3 sequences, with roughly 51% seen just once and around 21% held by the top ten. Sequenced sample: blood. All receptors derive from a woman in her sixties or seventies in good health. CDR3s include the opening cysteine and the closing phenylalanine or tryptophan. Each record gives: CDR3 DNA, CDR3 protein, clone size, V gene, D gene, J gene. D genes are given only for firm matches. Rows may omit the clone size; those that give it use once, few, many or a size class.

DNA: TGCGCCAGCAGCGAATTAGGGGGTGGGAATTCACCCCTCCACTTT
CDR3: CASSELGGGNSPLHF
size: -
V: TRBV4-3
D: -
J: TRBJ1-6

DNA: TGCGCCAGCAGCCAAGGCCCAAGGGGGGCCGGGCAGCCCCAGCATTTT
CDR3: CASSQGPRGAGQPQHF
size: -
V: TRBV4-1
D: -
J: TRBJ1-5

DNA: TGTGCCAGCAGATTTATTCCGGGACACGGGGACTCTGGGGCCAACGTCCTGACTTTC
CDR3: CASRFIPGHGDSGANVLTF
size: few
V: TRBV28
D: -
J: TRBJ2-6

DNA: TGTGCCAGCAGCAACAGCTACGCAGATACGCAGTATTTT
CDR3: CASSNSYADTQYF
size: few
V: TRBV28
D: -
J: TRBJ2-3

DNA: TGTGCCAGCAGCCCCAGCGGGAGCTCCTACAATGAGCAGTACTTC
CDR3: CASSPSGSSYNEQYF
size: few
V: TRBV7-2
D: TRBD2
J: TRBJ2-7

DNA: TGTGCCAGCCAGCTGACTAGCGGGAAAAACATTCAGTACTTC
CDR3: CASQLTSGKNIQYF
size: -
V: TRBV7-2
D: TRBD2
J: TRBJ2-4

DNA: TGTGCCAGCAGACGTAGCGGGAGTCGCAATGAGCAGTACTTC
CDR3: CASRRSGSRNEQYF
size: -
V: TRBV12-3/TRBV12-4
D: TRBD2
J: TRBJ2-5

DNA: TGCGCCAGCAGCTTGGCCTTTTTATCGGGGACTGAGGAGCAGTACTTC
CDR3: CASSLAFLSGTEEQYF
size: -
V: TRBV5-1
D: -
J: TRBJ2-7

DNA: TGCGCCAGCAGCCACATAAAAGGGATACTCCCCTACAATGAGCAGTACTTC
CDR3: CASSHIKGILPYNEQYF
size: few
V: TRBV4-1
D: -
J: TRBJ2-7

DNA: TGTGCCAGCAGCTCGGGACAGGGGGCGTTATATGGCTACACCTTC
CDR3: CASSSGQGALYGYTF
size: few
V: TRBV7-9
D: TRBD1
J: TRBJ1-2

DNA: TGCGCCAGCAGCCAAGAGTTGGGGGCCTACGAGCAGTACTTC
CDR3: CASSQELGAYEQYF
size: -
V: TRBV4-1
D: -
J: TRBJ2-7

DNA: TGTGCTAGTGGCCAAAATACCTACGAGCAGTACTTC
CDR3: CASGQNTYEQYF
size: -
V: TRBV12-5
D: -
J: TRBJ2-7

DNA: TGCAGCGTTGAAGGGGACAGGAGAGTCCACAATGAGCAGTTCTTC
CDR3: CSVEGDRRVHNEQFF
size: -
V: TRBV29-1
D: TRBD1
J: TRBJ2-1

DNA: TGCAGTGCTAGTTTCAATGAGCAGTTCTTC
CDR3: CSASFNEQFF
size: few
V: TRBV20-1
D: -
J: TRBJ2-1

DNA: TGTGCCAGCAGCGAAGGACTACCCGCCGCCTACGAGCAGTACTTC
CDR3: CASSEGLPAAYEQYF
size: -
V: TRBV7-2
D: -
J: TRBJ2-7

DNA: TGCAGCGCCTCTGGACTAGTTGGGAGCAATACGCAGTATTTT
CDR3: CSASGLVGSNTQYF
size: few
V: TRBV29-1
D: TRBD2
J: TRBJ2-3

DNA: TGTGCCAGCAGCTCCGCCGTCACGAGCAATCAGCCCCAGCATTTT
CDR3: CASSSAVTSNQPQHF
size: once
V: TRBV7-2
D: -
J: TRBJ1-5

DNA: TGTGCCAGCTTAGGACTAGCGGGAGGACGCTACAATGAGCAGTTCTTC
CDR3: CASLGLAGGRYNEQFF
size: -
V: TRBV18
D: TRBD2
J: TRBJ2-1

DNA: TGTGCCAGCAGTGAGGGGCTAACCACCTACGAGCAGTACTTC
CDR3: CASSEGLTTYEQYF
size: -
V: TRBV6-1
D: -
J: TRBJ2-7

DNA: TGTGCCAGCAGTTTTGGCGGGAGGCACAATGAGCAGTTCTTC
CDR3: CASSFGGRHNEQFF
size: -
V: TRBV12-3/TRBV12-4
D: TRBD2
J: TRBJ2-1

DNA: TGCGCCAGCAGCCAAGATAAAGCTGGGGACACCGGGGAGCTGTTTTTT
CDR3: CASSQDKAGDTGELFF
size: -
V: TRBV4-3
D: -
J: TRBJ2-2

DNA: TGTGCCAGCAGTTACCGGGTGGAGCACACAGATACGCAGTATTTT
CDR3: CASSYRVEHTDTQYF
size: -
V: TRBV6-6
D: -
J: TRBJ2-3

DNA: TGTGCCAGCTTTAAGCGGGAGGGCCCTTACAATGAGCAGTTCTTC
CDR3: CASFKREGPYNEQFF
size: -
V: TRBV2
D: TRBD2
J: TRBJ2-1

DNA: TGTGCCAGCAGCCGATTAAGGGACTCTGGGGCCAACGTCCTGACTTTC
CDR3: CASSRLRDSGANVLTF
size: -
V: TRBV12-3/TRBV12-4
D: -
J: TRBJ2-6

DNA: TGTGCCAGCAGCTTAAAGTCGGCAGGCCCCTACGAGCAGTACTTC
CDR3: CASSLKSAGPYEQYF
size: -
V: TRBV7-3
D: -
J: TRBJ2-7

DNA: TGCGCCAGCAGCTCGGACGGACTGATCGAGACCCAGTACTTC
CDR3: CASSSDGLIETQYF
size: -
V: TRBV5-1
D: -
J: TRBJ2-5

DNA: TGCGCCAGCAGCTACGCTGCCCGGGTGGAGACCCAGTACTTC
CDR3: CASSYAARVETQYF
size: -
V: TRBV4-1
D: -
J: TRBJ2-5

DNA: TGTGCCACCCGCCCTGGGACAGTTAACACAGATACGCAGTATTTT
CDR3: CATRPGTVNTDTQYF
size: -
V: TRBV27
D: TRBD1
J: TRBJ2-3

DNA: TGTGCCAGCAGATTGGGGGGAGGCTACGAGCAGTACTTC
CDR3: CASRLGGGYEQYF
size: few
V: TRBV12-3/TRBV12-4
D: -
J: TRBJ2-7

DNA: TGTGCCAGCAGTTTAGGGGACCCGATCGGTGGTCTGTTCTTC
CDR3: CASSLGDPIGGLFF
size: -
V: TRBV28
D: -
J: TRBJ2-1

DNA: TGCACCCCGGACAGGGAAAGCGATGGCTACACCTTC
CDR3: CTPDRESDGYTF
size: few
V: TRBV20-1
D: TRBD1
J: TRBJ1-2

DNA: TGTGCCAGCAGTGGGACAGGACAAAATCAGCCCCAGCATTTT
CDR3: CASSGTGQNQPQHF
size: -
V: TRBV6-5
D: TRBD1
J: TRBJ1-5

DNA: TGTGCCAGCAGCAATAGCGGGAGCCACTCCTACGAGCAGTACTTC
CDR3: CASSNSGSHSYEQYF
size: few
V: TRBV3-1
D: TRBD2
J: TRBJ2-7

DNA: TGTGCCAGCAGCCCTACAGCGGGAGGGTTCTACGAGCAGTACTTC
CDR3: CASSPTAGGFYEQYF
size: few
V: TRBV6-6
D: TRBD2
J: TRBJ2-7

DNA: TGTGCCACCAGCAGAAACACGGACTGGTATGGCTACACCTTC
CDR3: CATSRNTDWYGYTF
size: few
V: TRBV15
D: -
J: TRBJ1-2

DNA: TGCGCCAGCAGTGAAAGACTTGACCTAGCCAAAAACATTCAGTACTTC
CDR3: CASSERLDLAKNIQYF
size: -
V: TRBV10-2
D: -
J: TRBJ2-4

DNA: TGCGCCAGCAGCCCGCGGGGCAGCATGAATCAGCCCCAGCATTTT
CDR3: CASSPRGSMNQPQHF
size: -
V: TRBV4-1
D: -
J: TRBJ1-5

DNA: TGTGCCAGCAGTTACCCCAAGCAGGGTGGTCCTGAAGCTTTCTTT
CDR3: CASSYPKQGGPEAFF
size: once
V: TRBV6-6
D: -
J: TRBJ1-1

DNA: TGTGCCAGCAGCGTAGGACCGAACTACGAGCAGTACTTC
CDR3: CASSVGPNYEQYF
size: many
V: TRBV9
D: -
J: TRBJ2-7

DNA: TGCAGCGTTGCCGGGACGGGAAAATACGAGCAGTACTTC
CDR3: CSVAGTGKYEQYF
size: few
V: TRBV29-1
D: -
J: TRBJ2-7

DNA: TGTGCCAGCAGCTTAAGGGACGGTGCAGGGAGAATGCCCCAGCATTTT
CDR3: CASSLRDGAGRMPQHF
size: -
V: TRBV7-2
D: -
J: TRBJ1-5

DNA: TGTGCCAGCGCGGGGCTAGCGGACTCAGATACGCAGTATTTT
CDR3: CASAGLADSDTQYF
size: -
V: TRBV27
D: TRBD2
J: TRBJ2-3

DNA: TGTGCCAGCAGGCGGCTCCGAGCCACCACAGATACGCAGTATTTT
CDR3: CASRRLRATTDTQYF
size: -
V: TRBV27
D: -
J: TRBJ2-3

DNA: TGTGCCAGCAGCTTCAAGCGCTACAATGAGCAGTTCTTC
CDR3: CASSFKRYNEQFF
size: -
V: TRBV6-2/TRBV6-3
D: -
J: TRBJ2-1

DNA: TGTGCCAGCAGTTTAGCCTTTCGGGGAGGAGAATACGAGCAGTACTTC
CDR3: CASSLAFRGGEYEQYF
size: few
V: TRBV28
D: -
J: TRBJ2-7

DNA: TGCGCCAGCAGCTCGGCTGTAAACAGGGGGCCTGACTATGGCTACACCTTC
CDR3: CASSSAVNRGPDYGYTF
size: -
V: TRBV5-1
D: TRBD1
J: TRBJ1-2

DNA: TGCAGTGCTAGAGATCTTAGGGGGCAAGTGGGCAATCAGCCCCAGCATTTT
CDR3: CSARDLRGQVGNQPQHF
size: -
V: TRBV20-1
D: TRBD1
J: TRBJ1-5

DNA: TGTGCCAGCAGGAGTACGGGACAGGGGTGCGAGCAGTACTTC
CDR3: CASRSTGQGCEQYF
size: -
V: TRBV28
D: TRBD1
J: TRBJ2-7

DNA: TGTGCCAGCACCGGGGCCGGTGAGCAGTTCTTC
CDR3: CASTGAGEQFF
size: -
V: TRBV28
D: -
J: TRBJ2-1

DNA: TGTGCCAGCAGTTTAAATGTCGCCAGGCAAGAGACCCAGTACTTC
CDR3: CASSLNVARQETQYF
size: -
V: TRBV27
D: -
J: TRBJ2-5

DNA: TGCGCCAGCAGCTTGGGTAGCGGGAGATGGAATGAGCAGTTCTTC
CDR3: CASSLGSGRWNEQFF
size: -
V: TRBV5-1
D: TRBD2
J: TRBJ2-1

DNA: TGCAGTGCTAGGAGGGCCAGGGACAATCAGCCCCAGCATTTT
CDR3: CSARRARDNQPQHF
size: -
V: TRBV20-1
D: -
J: TRBJ1-5

DNA: TGCGCCAGCAGCTTGTCGGCGACAGGGTGGGACACTGAAGCTTTCTTT
CDR3: CASSLSATGWDTEAFF
size: -
V: TRBV5-1
D: TRBD1
J: TRBJ1-1

DNA: TGTGCCAGCAGCCAAAGGTGGGAGCAGTACTTC
CDR3: CASSQRWEQYF
size: few
V: TRBV3-1
D: -
J: TRBJ2-7

DNA: TGTGCCAGCAGACGAGCGGGAGACGGGCCCGATACGCAGTATTTT
CDR3: CASRRAGDGPDTQYF
size: -
V: TRBV12-3/TRBV12-4
D: TRBD2
J: TRBJ2-3

DNA: TGCAGCGTTGGAGAGCGGGAGGTGGCGACCCAGTACTTC
CDR3: CSVGEREVATQYF
size: -
V: TRBV29-1
D: TRBD2
J: TRBJ2-5

DNA: TGTGCCAGCAGCTTTGCAGGGTGGGACGAGCAGTACTTC
CDR3: CASSFAGWDEQYF
size: -
V: TRBV7-9
D: -
J: TRBJ2-7

DNA: TGCAGTCCATTAGCGGGAGGGATATACAATGAGCAGTTCTTC
CDR3: CSPLAGGIYNEQFF
size: once
V: TRBV20-1
D: TRBD2
J: TRBJ2-1

DNA: TGTGCCAGCAGGACGTCTTGGGTATTGGGTGCCCAGTACTTC
CDR3: CASRTSWVLGAQYF
size: -
V: TRBV12-3/TRBV12-4
D: -
J: TRBJ2-7